Shown below are 14 T cell receptor beta chains from a single sample sequenced in a study of blood T cell repertoires in COVID-19 (dated by TCRdb to 2020 to 2022). The library came from the immunoSEQ multiplex PCR assay. What TCRdb holds here is the immuneACCESS table cut down to in-frame rearrangements. Part of the clones is not present; checked against another copy, under half of the missing clones reflect an unresolved V gene, and the others are unexplained. This sample has approximately 190,000 clones in its table, and 65% to 85% of those were observed once. The top ten clonotypes cover more than 3% of the sample. Material for sequencing was PBMCs or T cells enriched from blood (not recorded which). Every receptor here comes from a woman between 25 and 40 years old who had been exposed to COVID-19.

This clone was found once. V and J are TRBV2 and TRBJ1-2, with TRBD1 as a possible D gene (6 bases). The CDR3 length is 13 residues. Germline lookup yields CDR1 SNHLY and CDR2 FYNNEI. V was shortened by 5 bases and J by 3 bases, with 10 bases between the two germline ends. CDR3 sequence reads: CASSPDSHYGYTF. CDR3 nucleotides: TGTGCCAGCAGTCCGGACAGTCACTATGGCTACACCTTC.

The gene calls are TRBV2 and TRBJ2-1; weak D call: TRBD2 (6 bases). The CDR3 spans 14 residues. The germline CDR1 and CDR2 sequences are SNHLY and FYNNEI. V was trimmed by 7 bases and J by 2 bases, leaving 12 bases between them. The CDR3 region has the DNA TGTGCCAGCACCGAATGGGGGGCCTACAATGAGCAGTTCTTC. Amino acid sequence: CASTEWGAYNEQFF.

This clone was seen only once. The chain links TRBV6-1 to TRBJ1-4, with 7 bases lining up with TRBD1. The CDR3 has 15 residues. Losses at the gene ends were 2 bases for V and 4 bases for J; bases not matched to a gene: 4. Germline V gene data show CDR1 as MNHNS and CDR2 as SASEGT. The CDR3: CASSELGTDNEKLFF. The CDR3 bases are TGTGCCAGCAGTGAACTCGGGACAGATAATGAAAAACTGTTTTTT.

The J gene is TRBJ2-7, the V gene TRBV4-1; TRBD1 matches at 11 bases. The V gene end was trimmed by 3 bases and the J gene end by 6 bases; junction bases not matched to a gene: 4. The CDR3 length is 14 residues. Germline CDR1 is MGHRA and CDR2 is YSYEKL. The DNA of the CDR3 is TGCGCCAGCAGCCACGGGACAGGGGGTATCGAGCAGTACTTC. It yields the protein CASSHGTGGIEQYF.

The chain uses TRBV11-3 and TRBJ2-2; 8 positions match TRBD1. This CDR3 is built from 15 residues. Germline lookup yields CDR1 SGHNT and CDR2 YENEEA. The V gene end was trimmed by 5 bases and the J gene end by 3 bases; junction bases not matched to a gene: 5. The DNA for the CDR3 is TGTGCCAGCAGCCCACCGACAGGGGACACCGGGGAGCTGTTTTTT. This encodes CASSPPTGDTGELFF.

The chain couples TRBV4-2 to TRBJ2-2; 11 nucleotides line up with TRBD2. The CDR3 has 19 amino acids. Germline V gene lookup returns CDR1 LGHNA and CDR2 YNFKEQ. Germline trimming cut 4 bases from V and 4 bases from J; bases unmatched to any gene: 14. CDR3 coding DNA: TGTGCCAGCAGCCCCCGGGGGGGCGTAGCGGGGGGGGCCACCGGGGAGCTGTTTTTT. Its protein product is CASSPRGGVAGGATGELFF.

The chain is built from TRBV2 and TRBJ1-4; D is unclear. V lost 5 bases to trimming and J lost 7 bases, with 5 bases between them. Germline V gives CDR1 SNHLY, CDR2 FYNNEI. The CDR3 length is 11 residues. CDR3: CASSQAEKLFF. For the CDR3, the DNA is TGTGCCAGCAGTCAGGCTGAAAAACTGTTTTTT. The full variable domain, with the rest looked up from reference TRBV2 and TRBJ1-4, is EPEVTQTPSHQVTQMGQEVILRCVPISNHLYFYWYRQILGQKVEFLVSFYNNEISEKSEIFDDQFSVERPDGSNFTLKIRSTKLEDSAMYFCASSQAEKLFFGSGTQLSVL.

This clone was recorded a few times. The chain has TRBV15 and TRBJ1-2, with D tentatively TRBD1 (5 bases). The germline V and J ends were trimmed by 0 bases and 4 bases, with 9 bases remaining between them. This CDR3 region has 14 residues. Germline V CDR1 and CDR2: LNHNV, YYDKDF (reference sequence). The CDR3 sequence: CATSRDGGGYGYTF. CDR3 in DNA: TGTGCCACCAGCAGAGATGGGGGAGGCTATGGCTACACCTTC.

The genes are TRBV11-2 and TRBJ1-3; D remains unclear. The CDR3 is made up of 15 amino acids. V lost 1 base and J 0 bases, leaving 7 bases between the germline ends. Germline V gene data show CDR1 as SGHAT and CDR2 as FQNNGV. The CDR3 protein is CASSLGRNSGNTIYF. The CDR3 region has the DNA TGTGCCAGCAGCTTAGGGAGAAACTCTGGAAACACCATATATTTT.

This clone was detected a few times. This chain uses TRBV3-1 (or the pseudogene TRBV3-2) with TRBJ1-5; D is uncertain. The CDR3 loop spans 15 amino acids. Per germline, CDR1 LGHDT and CDR2 YNNKEL (reference sequence). Trimming took 0 bases from V and 2 from J, leaving 8 bases between them. The CDR3 region is CASSQEYSRNQPQHF. The CDR3 DNA sequence: TGTGCCAGCAGCCAAGAGTACAGCCGCAATCAGCCCCAGCATTTT.

V usage is TRBV2 and J usage is TRBJ2-1; 13 nucleotides agree with TRBD2. Germline CDR1 and CDR2: SNHLY and FYNNEI. The length of the CDR3 is 17 residues. The trim removed 5 bases at V and 1 base at J, leaving 5 bases unmatched. CDR3 nucleotides: TGTGCCAGCAGTCGGACTAGCGGGAGACCGTCCTACAATGAGCAGTTCTTC. This sequence encodes CASSRTSGRPSYNEQFF.

The genes are TRBV9 and TRBJ2-7, with D possibly being TRBD1 (6 bases). The V gene's germline CDR1 is SGDLS and CDR2 YYNGEE. V lost 1 base and J lost 3, with 14 bases in between. The CDR3 sequence is 15 residues long. The CDR3 is CASSVNTGTIYEQYF. The CDR3, as DNA: TGTGCCAGCAGCGTAAATACAGGGACCATCTACGAGCAGTACTTC.

This clone was detected once. CDR3 amino acids: CASSSLGRQPQHF. The DNA for the CDR3 is TGTGCCAGCAGCTCCCTAGGCCGTCAGCCCCAGCATTTT. The rearrangement links TRBV13 to TRBJ1-5, with unresolved D. The CDR3 is made up of 13 amino acids. The germline V gene encodes CDR1 PRHDT and CDR2 FYEKMQ (reference sequence). Trimming took 4 bases from V and 6 from J, leaving 10 bases between them.

The chain recombines TRBV4-3 with TRBJ2-2; 9 nucleotides align to TRBD1. The CDR3 contains 16 residues. Per germline, CDR1 LGHNA and CDR2 YSLEER. Trimming took 0 bases from V and 5 from J; bases not matched to a gene: 4. CDR3 nucleotides: TGCGCCAGCAGCCAAGAACAGGGGGCTATGACCGGGGAGCTGTTTTTT. Its protein product is CASSQEQGAMTGELFF.